This TCR beta chain was profiled in a study of blood T cell repertoires in COVID-19. Sequencing was performed with immunoSEQ multiplex PCR; in TCRdb, only in-frame clones are kept and a portion is missing. Among roughly 200,000 clones listed, roughly 84% were seen once. The source is a woman younger than 45 who had been exposed to COVID-19. The sample was PBMCs or T cells enriched from blood (not recorded which).

The CDR3 DNA sequence: TGTGCCAGCAGCCAAGGAGCACCCACTAGAACTGAAGCTTTCTTT. Translation: CASSQGAPTRTEAFF. The V gene is TRBV3-1 (or the pseudogene TRBV3-2), the J gene TRBJ1-1; D not resolved. The germline V gene encodes CDR1 LGHDT and CDR2 YNNKEL (reference sequence). The CDR3 sequence is 15 residues long. V lost 1 base and J lost 5, with 14 bases in between.